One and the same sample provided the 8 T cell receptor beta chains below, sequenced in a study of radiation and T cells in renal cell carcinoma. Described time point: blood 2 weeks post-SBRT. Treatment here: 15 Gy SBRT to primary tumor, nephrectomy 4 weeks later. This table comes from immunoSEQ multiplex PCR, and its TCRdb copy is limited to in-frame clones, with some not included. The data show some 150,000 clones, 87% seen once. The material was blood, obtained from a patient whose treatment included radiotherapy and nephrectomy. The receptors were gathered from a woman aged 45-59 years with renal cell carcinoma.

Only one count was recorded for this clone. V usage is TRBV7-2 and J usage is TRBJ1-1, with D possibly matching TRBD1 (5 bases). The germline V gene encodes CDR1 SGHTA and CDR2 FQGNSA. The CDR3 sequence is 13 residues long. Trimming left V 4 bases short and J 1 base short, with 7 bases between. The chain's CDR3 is CASSSTGNTEAFF. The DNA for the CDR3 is TGTGCCAGCAGCTCAACAGGGAACACTGAAGCTTTCTTT.

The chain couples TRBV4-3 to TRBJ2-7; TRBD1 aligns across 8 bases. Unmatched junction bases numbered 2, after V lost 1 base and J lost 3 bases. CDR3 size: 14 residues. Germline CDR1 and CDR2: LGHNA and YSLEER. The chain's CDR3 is CASSQGQGIYEQYF. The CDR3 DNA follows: TGCGCCAGCAGCCAAGGACAGGGGATCTACGAGCAGTACTTC.

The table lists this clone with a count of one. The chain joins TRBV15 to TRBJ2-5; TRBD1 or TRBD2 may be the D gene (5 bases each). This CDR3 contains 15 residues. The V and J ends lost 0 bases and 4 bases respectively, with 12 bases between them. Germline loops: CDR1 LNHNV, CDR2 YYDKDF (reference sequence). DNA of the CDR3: TGTGCCACCAGCAGAGATTTAGGGGACGCAGAGACCCAGTACTTC. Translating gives CATSRDLGDAETQYF.

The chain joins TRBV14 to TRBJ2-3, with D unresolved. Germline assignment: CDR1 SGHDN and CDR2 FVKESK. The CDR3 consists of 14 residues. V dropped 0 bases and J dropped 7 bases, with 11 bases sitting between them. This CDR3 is CASSQDRLVNTQYF. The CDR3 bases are TGTGCCAGCAGCCAAGATCGGCTAGTCAATACGCAGTATTTT.

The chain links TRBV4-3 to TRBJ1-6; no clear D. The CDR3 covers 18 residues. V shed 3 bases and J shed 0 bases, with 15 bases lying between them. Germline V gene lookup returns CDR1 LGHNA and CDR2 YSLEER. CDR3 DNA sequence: TGCGCCAGCAGCCAGACGATAGGAGGGAGCTCCTATAATTCACCCCTCCACTTT. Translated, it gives CASSQTIGGSSYNSPLHF.

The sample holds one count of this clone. In DNA form, the CDR3 reads TGCGCCAGCAGCTTAAACAGCGGGGGGATCGACGAGCAGTACTTC. Its translation is CASSLNSGGIDEQYF. The V gene is TRBV5-1, the J gene TRBJ2-7, with 9 bases matching TRBD2. V trimming: 2 bases; J trimming: 5 bases; junction bases outside the gene matches: 8. This CDR3 contains 15 residues. CDR1 and CDR2 (germline): SGHRS, YFSETQ.

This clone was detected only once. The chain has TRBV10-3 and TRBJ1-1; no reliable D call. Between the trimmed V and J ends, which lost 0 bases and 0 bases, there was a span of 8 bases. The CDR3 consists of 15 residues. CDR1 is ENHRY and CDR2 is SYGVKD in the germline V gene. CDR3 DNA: TGTGCCATCAGTGAGTCCACACCCTTGAACACTGAAGCTTTCTTT. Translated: CAISESTPLNTEAFF.

CDR3 in amino acids: CASSPRTFGYGYTF. As DNA, the CDR3 is TGTGCCAGCAGCCCTAGGACGTTTGGCTATGGCTACACCTTC. This chain uses TRBV14 with TRBJ1-2, with unresolved D. The CDR3 extends over 14 amino acids. Trimming took 4 bases from V and 4 from J, leaving 13 bases between them. The germline V gene has CDR1 SGHDN and CDR2 FVKESK.